The 11 T cell receptor beta chains below were found in one sample sequenced in a study of shared clonotypes between healthy human individuals. Measured with immunoSEQ multiplex PCR; TCRdb has only the in-frame clones, and not every one. In the table there are about 1 million clones, around 76% of which are singletons. The sample was memory CD4+ T cells sorted from blood. As for subset: CD45RA-negative fraction. Receptor source: a young man in good health.

The chain recombines TRBV7-9 with TRBJ2-5, with D possibly being TRBD2 (5 bases). Germline V gives CDR1 SEHNR, CDR2 FQNEAQ (reference sequence). The CDR3 runs to 14 residues. V lost 4 bases and J 3 bases, leaving 12 bases between the germline ends. CDR3 sequence: CASSSPGSKETQYF. CDR3 in DNA: TGTGCCAGCAGCTCCCCGGGGAGTAAAGAGACCCAGTACTTC.

The chain employs TRBV5-4 and TRBJ2-5; TRBD1 matches 9 bases. The V gene's germline CDR1 is SGHNT and CDR2 YYREEE (reference sequence). The CDR3 has 14 residues. V lost 6 bases to trimming and J lost 2 bases; unmatched junction nucleotides: 5. The CDR3 region is CASTLDRGQETQYF. CDR3 in DNA: TGTGCCAGCACCCTAGACAGGGGGCAAGAGACCCAGTACTTC.

The J gene is TRBJ2-2, the V gene TRBV6-6; 7 bases fit TRBD2. With 7 bases clipped from V and 7 bases from J, the junction kept 9 bases outside the gene matches. Germline CDR1 MNHNY, CDR2 SVGAGI (reference sequence). The CDR3 runs to 14 residues. CDR3 residues: CASKRGSDIGELFF. Here the CDR3 DNA reads TGTGCCAGCAAGCGGGGTTCGGACATCGGGGAGCTGTTTTTT.

CDR3 in DNA: TGCGCCAGCAGAATAGGGGGCGACTCCTACAATGAGCAGTTCTTC. Protein: CASRIGGDSYNEQFF. This sequence joins TRBV5-1 and TRBJ2-1, with 7 bases lining up with TRBD1. V gave up 5 bases and J gave up 0 bases; unmatched junction bases: 5. Germline loops: CDR1 SGHRS, CDR2 YFSETQ. The CDR3 spans 15 residues.

As to this clone: It may be a read error: a sequence one base away is much more abundant. Different DNA sequences within this sample yield the same CDR3. The V gene is TRBV5-4, the J gene TRBJ2-5; 12 bases line up with TRBD2. CDR3 size: 16 residues. The germline V gene has CDR1 SGHNT and CDR2 YYREEE (reference sequence). The V gene end was trimmed by 0 bases and the J gene end by 2 bases; junction bases not matched to a gene: 2. The CDR3 sequence: CASSLGLAGGQETQYF. The DNA of the CDR3 is TGTGCCAGCAGCTTGGGGCTAGCGGGGGGGCAAGAGACCCAGTACTTC.

The CDR3, as DNA: TGCGCCAGCAGTGACTCGGGAGGGGCCAACGTCCTGACTTTC. Translation: CASSDSGGANVLTF. The rearrangement links TRBV10-2 to TRBJ2-6; D may be TRBD2 (5 bases). Trimming took 3 bases from V and 4 from J, leaving 7 bases between them. This CDR3 contains 14 residues. Germline CDR1 is WSHSY and CDR2 is SAAADI.

The chain combines TRBV6-4 with TRBJ2-1, with TRBD2 identical over 16 bases. J was trimmed by 7 bases and V by 2 bases; bases with no gene match: 2. Per the germline V gene, CDR1 is MRHNA and CDR2 is SNTAGT. CDR3 length: 16 residues. The CDR3 is CASSDEGLAGGNEQFF. The DNA of the CDR3 is TGTGCCAGCAGTGACGAGGGACTAGCGGGAGGGAATGAGCAGTTCTTC.

This rearrangement joins TRBV4-1 to TRBJ1-1, with 7 bases lining up with TRBD1. Germline V CDR1 and CDR2: MGHRA, YSYEKL. This CDR3 contains 14 residues. With 4 bases clipped from V and 4 bases from J, the junction kept 6 bases outside the gene matches. CDR3 sequence: CASSRNRGGTEAFF. The DNA for the CDR3 is TGCGCCAGCAGCCGGAACAGGGGCGGCACTGAAGCTTTCTTT.

The genes are TRBV19 and TRBJ2-7; D is unresolved. The CDR3 contains 13 residues. The germline V and J ends were trimmed by 4 bases and 6 bases, with 13 bases remaining between them. Germline CDR1 and CDR2: LNHDA and SQIVND (reference sequence). CDR3 amino acids: CASSKFSTGEQYF. CDR3 in DNA: TGTGCCAGTAGTAAGTTTAGCACGGGCGAGCAGTACTTC.

The CDR3 DNA is TGTGCCTGGGAAGCCGGGACCGGGGTTGAGACCCAGTACTTC. Translation: CAWEAGTGVETQYF. V is TRBV30 and J is TRBJ2-5; D tentatively reads TRBD1 or TRBD2 (5 bases each). Germline assignment: CDR1 GTSNPN and CDR2 SVGIG (reference sequence). Between the trimmed V and J ends, which lost 5 bases and 5 bases, there was a span of 18 bases. The CDR3 runs to 14 residues. Looking up the rest from reference TRBV30 and TRBJ2-5 gives the full variable domain: SQTIHQWPATLVQPVGSPLSLECTVEGTSNPNLYWYRQAAGRGLQLLFYSVGIGQISSEVPQNLSASRPQDRQFILSSKKLLLSDSGFYLCAWEAGTGVETQYFGPGTRLLVL.

The chain joins TRBV6-5 to TRBJ2-5, with D unresolved. The J call may be wrong; the DNA end is better matched by TRBJ2-7. The CDR3 runs to 14 residues. Germline lookup yields CDR1 MNHEY and CDR2 SVGAGI. DNA for the CDR3: TGTGCCAGCAGCCGAGGACCCAGCTCCTACGAGCAGTACTTC. Translating gives CASSRGPSSYEQYF.